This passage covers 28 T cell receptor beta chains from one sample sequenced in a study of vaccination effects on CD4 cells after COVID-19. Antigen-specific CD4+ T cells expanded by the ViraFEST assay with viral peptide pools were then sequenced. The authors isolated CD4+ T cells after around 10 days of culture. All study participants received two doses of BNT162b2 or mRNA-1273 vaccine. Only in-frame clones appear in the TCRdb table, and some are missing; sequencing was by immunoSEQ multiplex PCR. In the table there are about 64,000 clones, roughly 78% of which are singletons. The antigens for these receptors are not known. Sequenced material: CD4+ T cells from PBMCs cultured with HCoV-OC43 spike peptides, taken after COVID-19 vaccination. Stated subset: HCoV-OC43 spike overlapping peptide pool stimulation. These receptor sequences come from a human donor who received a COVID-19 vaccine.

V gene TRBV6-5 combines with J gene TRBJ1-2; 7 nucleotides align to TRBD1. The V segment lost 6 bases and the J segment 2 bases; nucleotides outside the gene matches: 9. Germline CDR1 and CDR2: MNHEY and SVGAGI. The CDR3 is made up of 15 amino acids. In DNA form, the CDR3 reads TGTGCCAGCAGAGACCGGACAGGAACCAACTATGGCTACACCTTC. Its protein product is CASRDRTGTNYGYTF.

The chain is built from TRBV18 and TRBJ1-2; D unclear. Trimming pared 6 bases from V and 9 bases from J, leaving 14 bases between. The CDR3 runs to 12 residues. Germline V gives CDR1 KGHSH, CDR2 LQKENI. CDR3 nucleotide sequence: TGTGCCAGCTCGGTCGGCGAGCAGAGCTACACCTTC. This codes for CASSVGEQSYTF.

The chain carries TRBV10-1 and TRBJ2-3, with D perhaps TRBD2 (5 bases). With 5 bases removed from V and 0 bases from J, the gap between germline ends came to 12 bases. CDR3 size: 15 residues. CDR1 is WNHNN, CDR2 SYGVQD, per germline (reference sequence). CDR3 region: CASSIGLISTDTQYF. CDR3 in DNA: TGCGCCAGCAGTATCGGACTCATAAGCACAGATACGCAGTATTTT.

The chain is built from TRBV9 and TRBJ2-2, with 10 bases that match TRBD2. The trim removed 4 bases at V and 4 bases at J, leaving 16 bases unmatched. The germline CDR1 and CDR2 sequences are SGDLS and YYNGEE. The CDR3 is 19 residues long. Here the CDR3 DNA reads TGTGCCAGCAGCCCTAGTTGGCTAGCGGGGGTCCCGAGCACCGGGGAGCTGTTTTTT. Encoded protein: CASSPSWLAGVPSTGELFF.

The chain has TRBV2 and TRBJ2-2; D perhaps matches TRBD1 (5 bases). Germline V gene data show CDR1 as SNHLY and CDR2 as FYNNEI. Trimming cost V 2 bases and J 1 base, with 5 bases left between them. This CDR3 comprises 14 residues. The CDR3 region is CASSEQGNTGELFF. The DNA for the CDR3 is TGTGCCAGCAGTGAACAGGGGAACACCGGGGAGCTGTTTTTT.

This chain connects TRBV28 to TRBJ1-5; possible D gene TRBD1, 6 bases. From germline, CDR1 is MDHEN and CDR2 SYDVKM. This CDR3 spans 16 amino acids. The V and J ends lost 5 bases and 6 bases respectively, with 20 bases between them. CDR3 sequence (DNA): TGTGCCAGCAGTATACTGCGGGGGGCTGTGGGTCAGCCCCAGCATTTT. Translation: CASSILRGAVGQPQHF.

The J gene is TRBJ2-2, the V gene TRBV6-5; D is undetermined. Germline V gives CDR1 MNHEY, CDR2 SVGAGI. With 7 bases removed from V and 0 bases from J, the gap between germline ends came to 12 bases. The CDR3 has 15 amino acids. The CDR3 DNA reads TGTGCCAGCAATCGAAGGGCGTCGAACACCGGGGAGCTGTTTTTT. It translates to CASNRRASNTGELFF.

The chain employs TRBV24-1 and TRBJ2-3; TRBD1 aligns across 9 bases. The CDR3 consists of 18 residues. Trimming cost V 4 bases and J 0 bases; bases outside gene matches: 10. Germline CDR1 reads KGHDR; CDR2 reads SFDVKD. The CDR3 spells CATSDLQDRGSSTDTQYF. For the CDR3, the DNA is TGTGCCACCAGTGACCTCCAGGACAGGGGTTCTAGCACAGATACGCAGTATTTT.

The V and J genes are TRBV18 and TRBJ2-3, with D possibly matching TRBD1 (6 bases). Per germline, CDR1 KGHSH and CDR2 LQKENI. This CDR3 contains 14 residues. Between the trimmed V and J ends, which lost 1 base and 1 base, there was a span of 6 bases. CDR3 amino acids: CASSPQGGTDTQYF. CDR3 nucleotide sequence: TGTGCCAGCTCACCACAGGGGGGCACAGATACGCAGTATTTT.

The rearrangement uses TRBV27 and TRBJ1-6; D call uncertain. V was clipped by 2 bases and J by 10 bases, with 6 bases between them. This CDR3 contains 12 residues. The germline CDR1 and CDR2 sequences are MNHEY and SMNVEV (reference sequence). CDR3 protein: CASSLNRSPLHF. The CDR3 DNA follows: TGTGCCAGCAGTTTAAACAGATCACCCCTCCACTTT.

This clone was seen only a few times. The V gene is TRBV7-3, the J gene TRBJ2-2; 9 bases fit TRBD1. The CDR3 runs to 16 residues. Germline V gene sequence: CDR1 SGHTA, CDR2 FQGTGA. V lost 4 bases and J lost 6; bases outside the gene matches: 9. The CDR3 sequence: CASSSPSGQGSGELFF. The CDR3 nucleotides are TGTGCCAGCAGCTCTCCCTCGGGACAGGGATCCGGGGAGCTGTTTTTT. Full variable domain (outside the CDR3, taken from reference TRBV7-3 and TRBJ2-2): GAGVSQTPSNKVTEKGKYVELRCDPISGHTALYWYRQSLGQGPEFLIYFQGTGAADDSGLPNDRFFAVRPEGSVSTLKIQRTERGDSAVYLCASSSPSGQGSGELFFGEGSRLTVL.

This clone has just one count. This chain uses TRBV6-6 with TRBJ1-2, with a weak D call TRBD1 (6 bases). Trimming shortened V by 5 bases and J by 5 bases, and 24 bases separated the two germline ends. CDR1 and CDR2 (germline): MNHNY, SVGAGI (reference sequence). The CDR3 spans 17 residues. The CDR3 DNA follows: TGTGCCAGCAGTCTTACCCCAGGGGCGGTAGGGATGTATGGCTACACCTTC. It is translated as CASSLTPGAVGMYGYTF.

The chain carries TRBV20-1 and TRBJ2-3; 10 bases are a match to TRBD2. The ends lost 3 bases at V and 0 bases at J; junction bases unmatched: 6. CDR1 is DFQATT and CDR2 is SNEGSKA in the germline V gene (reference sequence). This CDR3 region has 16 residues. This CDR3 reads CSASTLAGASTDTQYF. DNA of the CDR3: TGCAGTGCTAGTACGCTAGCGGGGGCTAGCACAGATACGCAGTATTTT.

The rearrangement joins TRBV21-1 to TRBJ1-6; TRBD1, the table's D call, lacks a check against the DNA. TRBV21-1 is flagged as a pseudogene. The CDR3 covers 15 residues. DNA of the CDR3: TGTGCCAGCAGCACCTGGACAGGGATAAATTCACCCCTCCACTTT. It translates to CASSTWTGINSPLHF.

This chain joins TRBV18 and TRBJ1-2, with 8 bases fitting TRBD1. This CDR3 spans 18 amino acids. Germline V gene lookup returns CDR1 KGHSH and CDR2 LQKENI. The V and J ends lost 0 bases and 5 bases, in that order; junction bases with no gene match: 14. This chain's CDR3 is CASSPPHSFGQGVYGYTF. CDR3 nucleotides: TGTGCCAGCTCACCACCTCACTCCTTTGGACAGGGAGTGTATGGCTACACCTTC.

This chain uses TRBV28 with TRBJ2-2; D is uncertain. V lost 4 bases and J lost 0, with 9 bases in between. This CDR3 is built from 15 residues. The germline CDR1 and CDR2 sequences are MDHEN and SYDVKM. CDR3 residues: CASSSSTPNTGELFF. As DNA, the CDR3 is TGTGCCAGCAGTTCGTCGACACCGAACACCGGGGAGCTGTTTTTT.

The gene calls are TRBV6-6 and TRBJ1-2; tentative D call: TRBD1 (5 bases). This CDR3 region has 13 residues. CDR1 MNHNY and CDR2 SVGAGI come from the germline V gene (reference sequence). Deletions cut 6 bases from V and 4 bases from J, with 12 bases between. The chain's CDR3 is CASRMDTSYGYTF. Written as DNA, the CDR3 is TGTGCCAGCAGAATGGACACCTCCTATGGCTACACCTTC.

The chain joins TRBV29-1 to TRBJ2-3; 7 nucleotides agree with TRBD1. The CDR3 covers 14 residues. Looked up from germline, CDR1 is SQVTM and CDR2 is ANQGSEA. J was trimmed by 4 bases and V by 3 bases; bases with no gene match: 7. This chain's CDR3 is CSVDKGGASDTQYF. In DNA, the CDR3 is TGCAGCGTTGACAAAGGGGGCGCGTCAGATACGCAGTATTTT.

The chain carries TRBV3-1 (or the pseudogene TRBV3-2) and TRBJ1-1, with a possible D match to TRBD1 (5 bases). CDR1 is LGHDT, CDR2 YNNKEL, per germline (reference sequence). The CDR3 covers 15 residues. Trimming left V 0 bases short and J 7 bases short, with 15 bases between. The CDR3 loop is CASSQDLAQGREAFF. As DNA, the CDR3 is TGTGCCAGCAGCCAAGATCTGGCTCAGGGCCGTGAAGCTTTCTTT.

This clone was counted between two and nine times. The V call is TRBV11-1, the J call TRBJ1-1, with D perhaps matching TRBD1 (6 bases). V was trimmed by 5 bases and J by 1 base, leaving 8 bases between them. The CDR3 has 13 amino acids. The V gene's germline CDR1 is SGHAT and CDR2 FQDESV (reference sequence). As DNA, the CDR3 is TGTGCCAGCAGCCGAGGGGGGAACACTGAAGCTTTCTTT. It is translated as CASSRGGNTEAFF.

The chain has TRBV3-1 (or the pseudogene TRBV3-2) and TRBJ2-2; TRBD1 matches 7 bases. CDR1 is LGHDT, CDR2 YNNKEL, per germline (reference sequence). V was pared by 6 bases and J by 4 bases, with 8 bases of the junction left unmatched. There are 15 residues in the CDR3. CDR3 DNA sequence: TGTGCCAGCAGTCCGTCGGACAGGTCCACCGGGGAGCTGTTTTTT. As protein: CASSPSDRSTGELFF.

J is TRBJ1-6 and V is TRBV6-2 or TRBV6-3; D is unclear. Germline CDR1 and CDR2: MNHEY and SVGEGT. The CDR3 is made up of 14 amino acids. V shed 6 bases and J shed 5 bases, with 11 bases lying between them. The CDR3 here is CASRYNWDNSPLHF. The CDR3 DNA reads TGTGCCAGCAGGTACAACTGGGATAATTCACCCCTCCACTTT.

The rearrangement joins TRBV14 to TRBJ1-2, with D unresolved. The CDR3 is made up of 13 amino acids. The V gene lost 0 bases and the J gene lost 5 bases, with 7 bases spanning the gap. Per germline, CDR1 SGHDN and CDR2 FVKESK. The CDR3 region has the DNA TGTGCCAGCAGCCAAGATGGCCGGTATGGCTACACCTTC. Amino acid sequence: CASSQDGRYGYTF.

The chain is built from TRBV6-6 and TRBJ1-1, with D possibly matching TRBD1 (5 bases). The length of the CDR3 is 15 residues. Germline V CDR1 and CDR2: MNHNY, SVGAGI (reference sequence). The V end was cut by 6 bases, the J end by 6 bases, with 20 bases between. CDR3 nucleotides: TGTGCCAGCAGCCAAGCGGGGGGAAGGATCGCTGAAGCTTTCTTT. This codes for CASSQAGGRIAEAFF.

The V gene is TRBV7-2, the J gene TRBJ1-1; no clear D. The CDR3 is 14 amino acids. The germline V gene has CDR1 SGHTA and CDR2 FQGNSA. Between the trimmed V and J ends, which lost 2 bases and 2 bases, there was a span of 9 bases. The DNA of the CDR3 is TGTGCCAGCAGCTTACTGGCAGGTAACACTGAAGCTTTCTTT. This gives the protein CASSLLAGNTEAFF.

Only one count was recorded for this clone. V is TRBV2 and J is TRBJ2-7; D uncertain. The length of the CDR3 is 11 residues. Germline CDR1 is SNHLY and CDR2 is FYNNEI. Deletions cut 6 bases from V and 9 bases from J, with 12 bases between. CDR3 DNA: TGTGCCAGCAGCTATGAATTAGTGCAGTACGTC. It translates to CASSYELVQYV.

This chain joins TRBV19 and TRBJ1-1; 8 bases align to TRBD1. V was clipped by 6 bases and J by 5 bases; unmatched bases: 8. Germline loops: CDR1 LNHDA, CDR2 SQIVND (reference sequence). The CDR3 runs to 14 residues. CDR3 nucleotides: TGTGCCAGTAGCCCGACAGGGGTATGGACTGAAGCTTTCTTT. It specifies CASSPTGVWTEAFF. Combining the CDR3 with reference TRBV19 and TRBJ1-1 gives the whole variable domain DGGITQSPKYLFRKEGQNVTLSCEQNLNHDAMYWYRQDPGQGLRLIYYSQIVNDFQKGDIAEGYSVSREKKESFPLTVTSAQKNPTAFYLCASSPTGVWTEAFFGQGTRLTVV.

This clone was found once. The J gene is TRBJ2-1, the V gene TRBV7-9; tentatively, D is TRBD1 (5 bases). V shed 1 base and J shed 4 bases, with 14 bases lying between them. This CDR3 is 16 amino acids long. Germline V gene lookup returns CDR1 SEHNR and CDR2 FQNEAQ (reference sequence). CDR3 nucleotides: TGTGCCAGCAGCTTAGGGGCAGGGAACCGATACAATGAGCAGTTCTTC. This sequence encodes CASSLGAGNRYNEQFF.